Detailed here is one T cell receptor beta chain. Its antigen is unknown. Germline V gene lookup returns CDR1 SGHRS and CDR2 YFSETQ. The CDR3 sequence is 15 residues long. Trimming cost V 4 bases and J 13 bases, with 26 bases left between them. This sample stems from a study of T cells after yellow fever vaccination. Study observations and caveats: Subsequent booster samples again held most clones from primary vaccination (approximately 95% CD4, about 90% CD8).

Via MiXCR, TCRdb re-called the 5' RACE reads, giving one row per CDR3 protein. The sample records under 500,000 distinct CDR3 sequences, around 20% being singletons. This chain uses TRBV5-1 with TRBJ1-2, with D possibly matching TRBD1 (5 bases). The TCR sequence derives from a man between 18 and 29 years old who received the YFV17D yellow fever vaccine. The sample in question was PBMCs, obtained before the yellow fever booster vaccination. CDR3 nucleotides: TGCGCCAGCAGCCCGGGCGTTTTGGACATTTCACCCGGCACCTTC. Protein: CASSPGVLDISPGTF.